The present T cell receptor beta chain was sequenced within a study of vaccination effects on CD4 cells after COVID-19. At the level of the study: Convalescent patient samples, from two individuals, date to 16 days and one week before vaccination. Points from the study as a whole: Marked clonal contraction was seen late after vaccination (in both infection- and vaccine-induced clones).

CDR3 size: 13 residues. Germline V gene lookup returns CDR1 SEHNR and CDR2 FQNEAQ (reference sequence). V gave up 5 bases and J gave up 5 bases; unmatched junction bases: 4. Sequenced by immunoSEQ multiplex PCR; TCRdb stores in-frame clones only, minus some. The data contain 25,000 to 35,000 clones, approximately 78% of them seen just once; the ten biggest clones take up approximately 30%. With respect to this clone: As yet, its antigen is unknown.

CD4+ T cells specific for antigen were expanded with viral peptide pools by the ViraFEST assay before sequencing. Having been cultured for around ten days, the cells underwent CD4+ T cell isolation. Convalescent patients had PCR-confirmed SARS-CoV-2 infection between March and December 2020. On both days 3 and 7, half of the culture medium was replaced with IL-2 medium. This TCR was sampled from a human donor who had a prior SARS-CoV-2 infection. The source was CD4+ T cells from PBMCs cultured with a peptide pool, collected before COVID-19 vaccination. The chain has TRBV7-9 and TRBJ2-3; 7 nucleotides agree with TRBD2. The CDR3 here is CASSNREVDTQYF. In nucleotides, the CDR3 is TGTGCCAGCAGCAACCGGGAGGTAGATACGCAGTATTTT.